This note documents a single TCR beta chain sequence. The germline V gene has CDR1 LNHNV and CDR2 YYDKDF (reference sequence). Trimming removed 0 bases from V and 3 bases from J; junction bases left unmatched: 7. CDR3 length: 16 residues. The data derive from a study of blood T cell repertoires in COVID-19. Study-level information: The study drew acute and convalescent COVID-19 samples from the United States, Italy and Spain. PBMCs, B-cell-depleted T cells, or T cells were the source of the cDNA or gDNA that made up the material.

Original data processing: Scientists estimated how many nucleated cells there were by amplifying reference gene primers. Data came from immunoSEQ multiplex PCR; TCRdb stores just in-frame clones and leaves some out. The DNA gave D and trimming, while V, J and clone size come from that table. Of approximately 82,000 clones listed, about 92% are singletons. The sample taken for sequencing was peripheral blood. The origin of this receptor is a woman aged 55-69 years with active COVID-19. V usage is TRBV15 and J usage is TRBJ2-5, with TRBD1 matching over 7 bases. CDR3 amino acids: CATSRDLGTEKETQYF. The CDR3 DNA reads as TGTGCCACCAGCAGAGATTTAGGGACAGAGAAAGAGACCCAGTACTTC.